The TCR beta chain described here comes from a study of CD8+CD57+ T cells in acquired aplastic anemia. Overall study context: On average, sorted CD4+ and CD8+ cells gave around 3.3 ug of DNA.

This clonotype was recorded a few times. V was clipped by 5 bases and J by 4 bases, with 16 bases between them. The CDR3 spans 15 residues. Germline-derived CDR1 and CDR2 are KGHDR and SFDVKD. CDR3 and TCR beta VDJ profiling relied on a genomic DNA template. MiXCR was run by TCRdb on the reads, yielding one entry per CDR3 protein. The sample lists 180,000 or so distinct CDR3 sequences, less than 60% occurring once. Patients included in sequencing had previously demonstrated CD8+CD57+ cell expansion by flow cytometry. Severe acquired aplastic anemia was the diagnosis recorded for all patients. This sequence originates from a human donor with aplastic anemia. Sequences were obtained from sorted CD4+, CD8+, or CD8+CD57+ T cells (not recorded which) from PBMCs. The V and J genes are TRBV24-1 and TRBJ1-2, with a possible D match to TRBD1 (6 bases). CDR3 in DNA: TGTGCCACCAGTGTTGCGGACAGCCAGATCTATGGCTACACCTTC. Translation gives CATSVADSQIYGYTF.